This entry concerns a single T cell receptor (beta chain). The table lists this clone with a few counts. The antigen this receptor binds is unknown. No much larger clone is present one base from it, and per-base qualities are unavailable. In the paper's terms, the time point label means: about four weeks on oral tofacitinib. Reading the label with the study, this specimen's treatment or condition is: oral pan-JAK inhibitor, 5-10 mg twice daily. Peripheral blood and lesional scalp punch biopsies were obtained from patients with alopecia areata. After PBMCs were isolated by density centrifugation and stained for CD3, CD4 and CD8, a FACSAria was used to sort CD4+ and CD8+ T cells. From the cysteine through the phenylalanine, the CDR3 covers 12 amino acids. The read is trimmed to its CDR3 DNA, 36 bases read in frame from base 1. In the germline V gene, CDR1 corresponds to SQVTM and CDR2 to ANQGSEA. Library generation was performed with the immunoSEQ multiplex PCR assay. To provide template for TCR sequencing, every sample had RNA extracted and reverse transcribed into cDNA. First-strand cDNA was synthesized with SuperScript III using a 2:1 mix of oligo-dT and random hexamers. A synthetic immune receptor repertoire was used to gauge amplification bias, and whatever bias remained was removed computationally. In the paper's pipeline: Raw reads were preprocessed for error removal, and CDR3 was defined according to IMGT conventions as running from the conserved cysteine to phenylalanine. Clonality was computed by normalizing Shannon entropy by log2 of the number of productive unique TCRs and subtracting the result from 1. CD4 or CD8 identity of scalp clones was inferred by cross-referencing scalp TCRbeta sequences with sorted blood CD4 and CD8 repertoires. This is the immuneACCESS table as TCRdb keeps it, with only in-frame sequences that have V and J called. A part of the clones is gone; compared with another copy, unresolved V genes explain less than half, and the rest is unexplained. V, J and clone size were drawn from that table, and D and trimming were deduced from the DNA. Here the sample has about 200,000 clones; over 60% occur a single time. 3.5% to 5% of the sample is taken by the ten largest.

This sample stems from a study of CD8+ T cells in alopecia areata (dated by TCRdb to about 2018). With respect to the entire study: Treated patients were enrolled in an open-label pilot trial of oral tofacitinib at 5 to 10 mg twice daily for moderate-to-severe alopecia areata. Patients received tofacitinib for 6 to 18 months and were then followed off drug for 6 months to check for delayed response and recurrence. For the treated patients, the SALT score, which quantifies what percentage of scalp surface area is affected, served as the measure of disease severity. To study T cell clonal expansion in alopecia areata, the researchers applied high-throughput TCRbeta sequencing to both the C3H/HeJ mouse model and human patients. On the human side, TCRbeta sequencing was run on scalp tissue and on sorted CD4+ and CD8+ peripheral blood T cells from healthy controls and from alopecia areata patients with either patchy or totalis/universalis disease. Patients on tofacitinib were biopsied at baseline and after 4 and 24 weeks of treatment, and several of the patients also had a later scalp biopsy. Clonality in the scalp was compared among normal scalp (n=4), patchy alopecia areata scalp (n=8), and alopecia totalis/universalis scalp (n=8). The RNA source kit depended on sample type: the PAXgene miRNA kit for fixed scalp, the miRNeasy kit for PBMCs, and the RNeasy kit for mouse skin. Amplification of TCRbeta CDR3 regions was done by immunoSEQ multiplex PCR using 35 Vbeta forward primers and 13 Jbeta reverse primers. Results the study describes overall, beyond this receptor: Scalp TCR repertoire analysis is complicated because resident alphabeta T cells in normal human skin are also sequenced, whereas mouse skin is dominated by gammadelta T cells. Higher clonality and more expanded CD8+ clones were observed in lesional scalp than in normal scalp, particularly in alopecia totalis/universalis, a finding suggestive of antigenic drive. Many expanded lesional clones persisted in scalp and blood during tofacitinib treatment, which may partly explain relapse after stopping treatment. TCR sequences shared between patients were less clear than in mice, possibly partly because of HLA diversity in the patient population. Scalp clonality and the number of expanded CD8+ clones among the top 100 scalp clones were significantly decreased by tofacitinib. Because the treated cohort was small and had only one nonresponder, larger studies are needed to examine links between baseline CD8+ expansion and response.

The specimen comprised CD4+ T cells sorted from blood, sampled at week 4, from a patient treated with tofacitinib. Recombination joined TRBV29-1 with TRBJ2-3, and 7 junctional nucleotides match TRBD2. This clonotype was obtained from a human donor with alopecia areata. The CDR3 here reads CSTAGEGDTQYF. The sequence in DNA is TGCAGTACTGCCGGGGAGGGAGATACGCAGTATTTT.